The entry below describes one TCR beta chain. The sample comes from a study of molecular identifiers for immune sequencing clone quantification. Study-level information: Four of five RNA aliquots from approximately 20,000 or 98,000 naive CD8 T cells were sequenced.

Investigators produced naive CD8 libraries from approximately 20,000 to 1,000,000 sorted cells, drawing on 10%, 30% or 50% RNA. A CD8+CD4-CCR7+CD45RA+ phenotype served as the sorting definition for naive CD8 T cells. It was with previously described methods and listed TCR primers that bulk TCR libraries were made. TCRdb used MiXCR to reprocess the PCR reads, holding one entry per CDR3 protein. The table shows approximately 680,000 distinct CDR3 sequences, with 25% occurring only once. From germline, CDR1 is SEHNR and CDR2 FQNEAQ (reference sequence). The CDR3 contains 11 residues. The V end lost 7 bases, the J end lost 6 bases, and 9 bases lay between the germline ends.

Sequencing used naive CD8+ T cells from blood, with Jurkat cell RNA spiked in. The subset here: FACS-sorted CD8+CD4-CCR7+CD45RA+ naive T cells. The origin of this receptor is a human donor in good health. Some libraries in this study had Jurkat cell RNA spiked in. The chain couples TRBV7-9 to TRBJ1-1; D is unresolved. As DNA, the CDR3 is TGTGCCAGCAACTCTGAATCTGAAGCTTTCTTT. Protein: CASNSESEAFF.